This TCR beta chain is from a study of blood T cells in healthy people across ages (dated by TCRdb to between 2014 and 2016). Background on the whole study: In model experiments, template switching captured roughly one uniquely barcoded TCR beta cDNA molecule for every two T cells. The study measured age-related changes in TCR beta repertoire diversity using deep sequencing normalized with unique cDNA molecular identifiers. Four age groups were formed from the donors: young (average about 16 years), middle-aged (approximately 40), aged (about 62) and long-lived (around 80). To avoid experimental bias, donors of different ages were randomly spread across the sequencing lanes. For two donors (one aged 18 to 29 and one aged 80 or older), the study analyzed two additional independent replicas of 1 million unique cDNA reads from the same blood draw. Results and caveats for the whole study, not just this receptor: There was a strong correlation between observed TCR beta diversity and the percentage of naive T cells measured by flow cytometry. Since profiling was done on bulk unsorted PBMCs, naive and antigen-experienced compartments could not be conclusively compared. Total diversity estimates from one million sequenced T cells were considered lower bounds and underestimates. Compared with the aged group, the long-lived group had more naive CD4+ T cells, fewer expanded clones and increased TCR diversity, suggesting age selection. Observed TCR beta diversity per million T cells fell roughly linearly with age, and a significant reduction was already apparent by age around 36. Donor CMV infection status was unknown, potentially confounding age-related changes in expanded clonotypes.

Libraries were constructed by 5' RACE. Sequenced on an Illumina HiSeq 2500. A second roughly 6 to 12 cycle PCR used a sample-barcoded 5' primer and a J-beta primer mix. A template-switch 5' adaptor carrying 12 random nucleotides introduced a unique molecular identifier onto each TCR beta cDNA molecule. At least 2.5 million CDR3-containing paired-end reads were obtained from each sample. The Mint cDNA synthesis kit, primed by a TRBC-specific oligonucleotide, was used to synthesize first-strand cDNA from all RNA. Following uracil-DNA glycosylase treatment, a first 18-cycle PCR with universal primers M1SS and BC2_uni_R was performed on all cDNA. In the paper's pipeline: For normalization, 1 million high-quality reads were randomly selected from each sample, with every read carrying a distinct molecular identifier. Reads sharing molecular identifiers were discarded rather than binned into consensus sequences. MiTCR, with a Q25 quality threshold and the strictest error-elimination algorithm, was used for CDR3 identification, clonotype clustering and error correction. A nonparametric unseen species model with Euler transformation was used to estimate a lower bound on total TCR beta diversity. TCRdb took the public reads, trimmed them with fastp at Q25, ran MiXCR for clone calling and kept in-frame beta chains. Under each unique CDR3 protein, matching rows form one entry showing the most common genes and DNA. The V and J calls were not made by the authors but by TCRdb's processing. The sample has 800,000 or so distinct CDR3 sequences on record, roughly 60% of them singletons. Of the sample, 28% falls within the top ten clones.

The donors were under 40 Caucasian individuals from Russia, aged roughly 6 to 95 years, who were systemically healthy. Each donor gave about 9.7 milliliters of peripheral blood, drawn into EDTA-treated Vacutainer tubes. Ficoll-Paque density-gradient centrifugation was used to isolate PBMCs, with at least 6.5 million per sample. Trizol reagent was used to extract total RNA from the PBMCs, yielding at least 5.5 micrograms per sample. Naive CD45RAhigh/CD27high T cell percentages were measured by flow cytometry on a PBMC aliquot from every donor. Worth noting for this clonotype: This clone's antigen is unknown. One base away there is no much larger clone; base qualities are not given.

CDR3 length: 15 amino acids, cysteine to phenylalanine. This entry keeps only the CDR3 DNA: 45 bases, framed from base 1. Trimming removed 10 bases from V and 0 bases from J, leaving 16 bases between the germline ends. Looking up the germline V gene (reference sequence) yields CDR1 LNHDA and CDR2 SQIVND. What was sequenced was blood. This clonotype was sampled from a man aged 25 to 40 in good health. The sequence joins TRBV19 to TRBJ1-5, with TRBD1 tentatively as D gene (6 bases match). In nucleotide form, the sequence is TGTGCCACTACGTCGGGGGCCTATAGCAATCAGCCCCAGCATTTT. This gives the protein CATTSGAYSNQPQHF.